This TCR beta chain appears in the sequencing data of a study of blood T cell repertoires in COVID-19. As for the study in general: Samples taken during acute and convalescent COVID-19 were collected in the United States, Italy and Spain. PBMCs, B-cell-depleted T cells, or T cells provided the cDNA or gDNA that made up the material.

The length of the CDR3 is 12 residues. Study processing details: Amplification of reference gene primers provided the estimated nucleated cell counts. Data came from immunoSEQ multiplex PCR; TCRdb stores just in-frame clones and leaves some out. The V and J calls and clone size were taken over from that table, and D and trimming were inferred from the DNA. The top ten hold about 12% of the sample, which has some 250,000 clones, more than 70% seen once. This chain uses TRBV21-1 with TRBJ1-1; the table's D call TRBD1 went unverified against the DNA. TRBV21-1 is shown as a pseudogene. Sequences were obtained from peripheral blood. The clonotype comes from a man at least 80 years old with acute or convalescent COVID-19. The CDR3 spells CASTVGDTEAFF. Here the CDR3 DNA reads TGTGCCAGCACGGTAGGGGACACTGAAGCTTTCTTT.